The TCR beta chain described here comes from a study of cytomegalovirus exposure and HLA in healthy donors. General study points: Likely technical artifact: a cluster of highly shared sequence variants. The authors assumed roughly uniform sequencing depth across donors for presence/absence analyses.

Though probably carrying unrecorded immune exposures, donors were nominally healthy at sampling. The PCR had 60 Vbeta and 13 Jbeta primers. Measured with immunoSEQ multiplex PCR; TCRdb has only the in-frame clones, and not every one. The listing records about 110,000 clones. Details on this clone: As yet, its antigen is unknown.

The receptor was derived from a young man in good health and CMV-seronegative. What was sequenced was PBMCs.

Written as DNA, the CDR3 is TGTGCCAGCAGTGGTACCGGGACTAGCAACCAGCAGTATTTT. Its translation: CASSGTGTSNQQYF. This chain connects TRBV9 to TRBJ2-3; 9 positions match TRBD2. There are 14 residues in the CDR3. Germline CDR1 is SGDLS and CDR2 is YYNGEE. V lost 5 bases, J lost 11 bases, and 12 bases stayed unmatched.